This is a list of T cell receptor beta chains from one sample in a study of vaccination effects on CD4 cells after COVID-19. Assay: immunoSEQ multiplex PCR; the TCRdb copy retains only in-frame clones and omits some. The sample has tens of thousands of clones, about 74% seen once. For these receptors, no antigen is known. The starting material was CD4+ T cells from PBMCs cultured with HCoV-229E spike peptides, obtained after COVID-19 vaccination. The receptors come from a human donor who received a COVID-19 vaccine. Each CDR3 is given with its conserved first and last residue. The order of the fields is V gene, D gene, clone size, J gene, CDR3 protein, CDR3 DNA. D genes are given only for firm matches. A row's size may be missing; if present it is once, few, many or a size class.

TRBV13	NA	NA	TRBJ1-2	CASSLLTGVPNYGYTF	TGTGCCAGCAGCTTATTAACAGGCGTTCCTAACTATGGCTACACCTTC
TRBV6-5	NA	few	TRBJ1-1	CASRWTANTEAFF	TGTGCCAGCAGGTGGACGGCGAACACTGAAGCTTTCTTT
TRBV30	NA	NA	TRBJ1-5	CAWSRRGVGNQPQHF	TGTGCCTGGAGTAGGAGGGGAGTCGGCAATCAGCCCCAGCATTTT
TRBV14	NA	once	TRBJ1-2	CASSHLFSGGYTF	TGTGCCAGCAGCCATCTTTTTAGTGGCGGCTACACCTTC
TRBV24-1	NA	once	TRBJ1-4	CATSGPGTGSEKLFF	TGTGCCACCAGTGGCCCCGGGACTGGGAGTGAAAAACTGTTTTTT
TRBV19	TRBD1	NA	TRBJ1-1	CASSIRTGGEMTEAFF	TGTGCCAGTAGTATAAGGACAGGGGGCGAAATGACTGAAGCTTTCTTT
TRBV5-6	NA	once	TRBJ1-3	CASIRDLFNQRGSGNTIYF	TGTGCCAGCATCCGGGACCTATTTAATCAAAGGGGGTCTGGAAACACCATATATTTT
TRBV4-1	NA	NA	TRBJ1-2	CASSQVGILRGYTF	TGCGCCAGCAGCCAAGTTGGAATACTTCGGGGCTACACCTTC
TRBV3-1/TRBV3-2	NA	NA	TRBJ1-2	CASSPGGRALYGYTF	TGTGCCAGCAGCCCTGGGGGAAGAGCGCTATATGGCTACACCTTC
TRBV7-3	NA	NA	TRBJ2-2	CASSPGAGELFF	TGTGCCAGCAGCCCCGGGGCCGGGGAGCTGTTTTTT
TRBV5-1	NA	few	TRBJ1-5	CASREGSNQPQHF	TGCGCCAGCAGAGAAGGGAGCAATCAGCCCCAGCATTTT
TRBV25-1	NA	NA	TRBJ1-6	CASTPSGTGDSPLHF	TGTGCCAGCACTCCCTCGGGGACTGGGGATTCACCCCTCCACTTT
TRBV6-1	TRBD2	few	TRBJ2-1	CASSERLAGARGEQFF	TGTGCCAGCAGTGAACGGCTAGCGGGGGCCCGAGGGGAGCAGTTCTTC
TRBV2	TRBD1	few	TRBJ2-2	CASRRDSLNTGELFF	TGTGCCAGCAGAAGGGACAGTTTAAACACCGGGGAGCTGTTTTTT
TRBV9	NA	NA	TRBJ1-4	CASSLEGQLDEKLFF	TGTGCCAGCAGCTTAGAAGGACAGTTGGATGAAAAACTGTTTTTT
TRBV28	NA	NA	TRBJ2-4	CASLPQVAKNIQYF	TGTGCCAGTCTGCCTCAGGTGGCCAAAAACATTCAGTACTTC
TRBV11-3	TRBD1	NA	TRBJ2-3	CASSPPTGTGGKNTQYF	TGTGCCAGCAGCCCACCAACCGGGACAGGGGGCAAGAATACGCAGTATTTT
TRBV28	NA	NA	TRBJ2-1	CASSPPAKFNEQFF	TGTGCCAGCAGTCCCCCGGCAAAATTCAATGAGCAGTTCTTC
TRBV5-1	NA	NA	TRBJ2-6	CASSLTASGANVLTF	TGCGCCAGCAGTTTGACAGCCTCTGGGGCCAACGTCCTGACTTTC
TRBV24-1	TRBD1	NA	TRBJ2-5	CATSDSVGQQETQYF	TGTGCCACCAGTGATTCGGTGGGACAGCAAGAGACCCAGTACTTC
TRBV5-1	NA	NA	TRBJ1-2	CASSLDLSGYTF	TGCGCCAGCAGCTTGGATCTGTCCGGCTACACCTTC
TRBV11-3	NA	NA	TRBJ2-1	CASSLPRAGPNEQFF	TGTGCCAGCAGCTTACCCCGGGCGGGGCCCAATGAGCAGTTCTTC
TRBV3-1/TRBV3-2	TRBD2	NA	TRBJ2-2	CASSRSAGGVTGELFF	TGTGCCAGCAGCCGATCAGCGGGGGGGGTCACCGGGGAGCTGTTTTTT
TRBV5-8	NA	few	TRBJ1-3	CASSVRLGNTIYF	TGTGCCAGCAGTGTTCGTCTGGGAAACACCATATATTTT
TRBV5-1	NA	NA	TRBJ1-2	CASSLDRAGGYTF	TGCGCCAGCAGCTTGGACAGGGCGGGTGGCTACACCTTC
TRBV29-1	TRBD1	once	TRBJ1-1	CSVEWGGQGALMNTEAFF	TGCAGCGTTGAATGGGGAGGACAGGGGGCTCTCATGAACACTGAAGCTTTCTTT
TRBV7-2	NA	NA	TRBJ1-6	CASSLVSWGPPLHF	TGTGCCAGCAGCTTGGTCAGTTGGGGTCCACCCCTCCACTTT
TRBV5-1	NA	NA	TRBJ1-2	CASSQATGGNYGYTF	TGCGCCAGCAGCCAAGCGACCGGGGGAAACTATGGCTACACCTTC
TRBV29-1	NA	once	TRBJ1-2	CSVHNGDGYTF	TGCAGCGTCCATAATGGGGATGGCTACACCTTC